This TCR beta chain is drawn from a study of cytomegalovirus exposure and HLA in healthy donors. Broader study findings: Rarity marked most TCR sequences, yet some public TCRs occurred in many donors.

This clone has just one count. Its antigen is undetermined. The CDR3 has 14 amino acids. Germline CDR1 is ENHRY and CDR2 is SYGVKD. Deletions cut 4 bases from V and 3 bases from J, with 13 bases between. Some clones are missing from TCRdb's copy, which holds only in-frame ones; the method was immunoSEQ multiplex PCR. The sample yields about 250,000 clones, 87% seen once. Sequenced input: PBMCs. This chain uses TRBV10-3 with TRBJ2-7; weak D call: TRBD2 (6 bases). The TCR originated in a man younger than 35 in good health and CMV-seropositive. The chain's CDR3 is CAISGAAGLYEQYF. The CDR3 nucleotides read TGTGCCATCAGTGGTGCAGCGGGTCTCTACGAGCAGTACTTC.